One sample yielded the 10 T cell receptor beta chains listed below, sequenced in a study of shared clonotypes between healthy human individuals. Measured with immunoSEQ multiplex PCR; TCRdb has only the in-frame clones, and not every one. The table has 2 million to 2.5 million clones, just under 95% seen once. Cells designated naive CD8 were CD45RO-negative and were positively selected for CCR7, with terminally differentiated effector memory CD45RA+ cells excluded. The sequenced sample consisted of naive CD8+ T cells sorted from blood. Receptor source: a man younger than 30 in good health.

V is TRBV28 and J is TRBJ1-2; 9 bases are a match to TRBD1. The CDR3 sequence is 15 residues long. The germline CDR1 and CDR2 sequences are MDHEN and SYDVKM. Trimming took 4 bases from V and 3 from J; bases not matched to a gene: 6. CDR3 coding DNA: TGTGCCAGCAGTTGGGGGACAGGGTTATACTATGGCTACACCTTC. Translating gives CASSWGTGLYYGYTF.

This clone was observed once. The chain is built from TRBV18 and TRBJ1-1; 7 nucleotides align to TRBD1. The CDR3 runs 15 residues. The V and J ends lost 2 bases and 4 bases, in that order; junction bases with no gene match: 7. The germline CDR1 and CDR2 sequences are KGHSH and LQKENI. The CDR3 coding sequence is TGTGCCAGCTCACCATGGTCACAGGGGAGCACTGAAGCTTTCTTT. Amino acid sequence: CASSPWSQGSTEAFF. Combining the CDR3 with reference TRBV18 and TRBJ1-1 gives the whole variable domain NAGVMQNPRHLVRRRGQEARLRCSPMKGHSHVYWYRQLPEEGLKFMVYLQKENIIDESGMPKERFSAEFPKEGPSILRIQQVVRGDSAAYFCASSPWSQGSTEAFFGQGTRLTVV.

CDR3 bases: TGTGCCAGCGGGACTAGCGGGAGGGGAGGAAATGAGCAGTTCTTC. Translating it yields CASGTSGRGGNEQFF. The gene calls are TRBV9 and TRBJ2-1; 16 bases are a match to TRBD2. V shed 7 bases, J shed 7 bases, and the junction held 5 bases outside the gene matches. This CDR3 has 15 residues. Germline CDR1 SGDLS, CDR2 YYNGEE.

In this sample, this clone turned up once. The chain employs TRBV9 and TRBJ2-7, with TRBD2 matching 9 bases. After removal of 0 bases from V and 2 bases from J, the junction contained 6 bases not matched to a gene. From germline, CDR1 is SGDLS and CDR2 YYNGEE. CDR3 length: 16 amino acids. The CDR3 nucleotides read TGTGCCAGCAGCGTAGGGGATAGCGGGGGTCCCTACGAGCAGTACTTC. Amino acid sequence: CASSVGDSGGPYEQYF.

This chain links TRBV28 with TRBJ2-3, with TRBD2 as a possible D gene (5 bases). The germline V and J ends were trimmed by 3 bases and 0 bases, with 16 bases remaining between them. The CDR3 totals 17 residues. Germline V gives CDR1 MDHEN, CDR2 SYDVKM. The CDR3 loop is CASSLDYRGESTDTQYF. The CDR3 DNA is TGTGCCAGCAGTTTGGATTACCGGGGAGAGAGCACAGATACGCAGTATTTT.

This chain links TRBV27 with TRBJ2-5, with D tentatively TRBD2 (6 bases). CDR1 and CDR2 from the germline V gene are MNHEY and SMNVEV (reference sequence). Between the trimmed V and J ends, which lost 5 bases and 5 bases, there was a span of 15 bases. This CDR3 has 14 residues. CDR3 sequence reads: CASSQLGGYETQYF. CDR3 nucleotides: TGTGCCAGCAGTCAATTGGGGGGTTATGAGACCCAGTACTTC.

On this clone itself: Other DNA sequences in this sample translate to the same CDR3. The gene calls are TRBV6-5 and TRBJ1-6; D is ambiguous. Trimming removed 2 bases from V and 7 bases from J, with 6 bases in between. Germline values: CDR1 MNHEY, CDR2 SVGAGI. This CDR3 region has 13 residues. The DNA for the CDR3 is TGTGCCAGCAGTTACGCAGGAAATTCACCCCTCCACTTT. This encodes CASSYAGNSPLHF.

This chain links TRBV19 with TRBJ2-7; 12 bases align to TRBD2. The CDR3 runs to 15 residues. V trimming: 6 bases; J trimming: 2 bases; junction bases outside the gene matches: 5. Germline CDR1 is LNHDA and CDR2 is SQIVND (reference sequence). CDR3 in amino acids: CASRSSSGGAYEQYF. The CDR3 DNA reads TGTGCCAGTAGATCCTCTAGCGGGGGGGCCTACGAGCAGTACTTC.

The chain uses TRBV27 and TRBJ2-7, with 9 bases identical to TRBD1. The CDR3 is 17 amino acids. Germline V gene lookup returns CDR1 MNHEY and CDR2 SMNVEV (reference sequence). V lost 1 base to trimming and J lost 3 bases; unmatched junction nucleotides: 10. The CDR3 sequence: CASSLYASGQGYYEQYF. Here the CDR3 DNA reads TGTGCCAGCAGTTTATACGCCTCGGGACAGGGTTACTACGAGCAGTACTTC.

V gene TRBV19 combines with J gene TRBJ2-7; tentative D call: TRBD1 (5 bases). In germline, CDR1 is LNHDA, CDR2 SQIVND (reference sequence). Trimming removed 1 base at V and 1 base at J, with 8 bases between. The CDR3 has 14 amino acids. CDR3 sequence reads: CASSIVQGSYEQYF. The CDR3 DNA is TGTGCCAGTAGTATAGTTCAGGGTTCCTACGAGCAGTACTTC.